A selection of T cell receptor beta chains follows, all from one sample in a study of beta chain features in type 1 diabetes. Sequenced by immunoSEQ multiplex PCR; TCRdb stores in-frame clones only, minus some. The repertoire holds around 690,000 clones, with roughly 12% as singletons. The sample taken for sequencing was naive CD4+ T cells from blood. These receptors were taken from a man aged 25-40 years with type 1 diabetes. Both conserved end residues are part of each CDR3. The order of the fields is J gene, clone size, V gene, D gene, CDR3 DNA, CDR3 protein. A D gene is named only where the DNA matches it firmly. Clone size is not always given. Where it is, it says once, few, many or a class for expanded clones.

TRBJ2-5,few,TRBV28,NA,TGTGCCACCGGAAGTCGGGAGACCCAGTACTTC,CATGSRETQYF
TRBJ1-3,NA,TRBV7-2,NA,TGTGCCAGCAGCTTAGCGTTCGGAGGAAACACCATATATTTT,CASSLAFGGNTIYF
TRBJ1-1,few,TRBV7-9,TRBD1,TGTGCCAGCAGCCTTAGGACAGGTGGGAACACTGAAGCTTTCTTT,CASSLRTGGNTEAFF
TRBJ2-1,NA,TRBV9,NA,TGTGCCAGCAGCGTAGGGGTCGGGGGATACAATGAGCAGTTCTTC,CASSVGVGGYNEQFF
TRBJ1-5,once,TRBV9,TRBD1,TGTGCCAGCAGTCAACTAGAGGGGACAGGAGGCAATCAGCCCCAGCATTTT,CASSQLEGTGGNQPQHF
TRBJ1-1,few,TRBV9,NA,TGTGCCAGCAGCGTAGCGGCAAACGAGGTCACTGAAGCTTTCTTT,CASSVAANEVTEAFF
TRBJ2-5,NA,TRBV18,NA,TGTGCCAGCTCACCACTGAGACGGAACGGTCAGACCCAGTACTTC,CASSPLRRNGQTQYF
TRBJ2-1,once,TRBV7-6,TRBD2,TGTGCCAGCAGCCTTACGGGACTAGCGGGCCTCAATGAGCAGTTCTTC,CASSLTGLAGLNEQFF
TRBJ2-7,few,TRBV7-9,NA,TGTGCCAGCAGCTTACAGCAGGGGAAGTACGAGCAGTACTTC,CASSLQQGKYEQYF
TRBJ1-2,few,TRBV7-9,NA,TGTGCCAGCAGCTTAAGCAGCTATGGCTACACCTTC,CASSLSSYGYTF
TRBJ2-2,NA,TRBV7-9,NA,TGTGCCAGCAGAAGTACCGGACACACCGGGGAGCTGTTTTTT,CASRSTGHTGELFF
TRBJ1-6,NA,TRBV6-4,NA,TGTGCCAGCAGTGACGCGGTCGGTTCACTCCTCCACTTT,CASSDAVGSLLHF
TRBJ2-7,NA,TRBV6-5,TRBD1,TGTGCCAGCAGTTACGGGGTGGGGACAGGACCCTACGAGCAGTACTTC,CASSYGVGTGPYEQYF
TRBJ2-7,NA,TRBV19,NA,TGTGCCAGTAGTAACCGGAGCTCCTACGAGCAGTACTTC,CASSNRSSYEQYF
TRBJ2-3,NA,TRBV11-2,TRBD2,TGTGCCAGCAGCCGTGCCGGGACTAGCGGGGGGACAGATACGCAGTATTTT,CASSRAGTSGGTDTQYF
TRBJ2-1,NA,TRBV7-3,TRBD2,TGTGCCAGCAGCGGGACCGCCGGGACTAGCGGGGGAAATGAGCAGTTCTTC,CASSGTAGTSGGNEQFF
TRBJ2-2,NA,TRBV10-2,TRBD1,TGCGCCAGCAGTGAGAGAGATGGGTCCGGGACAGGGAACACCGGGGAGCTGTTTTTT,CASSERDGSGTGNTGELFF
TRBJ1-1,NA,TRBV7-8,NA,TGTGCCAGCAGCTTAATACGTAGGACAGAGAACACTGAAGCTTTCTTT,CASSLIRRTENTEAFF
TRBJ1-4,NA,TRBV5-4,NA,TGCGCCAGCAGCCAAGATCTCGGAGCAGGCCCAAATGAAAAACTGTTTTTT,CASSQDLGAGPNEKLFF
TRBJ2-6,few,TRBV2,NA,TGTGCCAGCCGTCCAGGGCTGGGGGGGGCCAACGTCCTGACTTTC,CASRPGLGGANVLTF
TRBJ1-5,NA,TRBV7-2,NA,TGTGCCAGCAGCTTCGGGCAGTCTAATCAGCCCCAGCATTTT,CASSFGQSNQPQHF